This section outlines one TCR beta chain sequence together with its context. The missing CDR3 end, 3 residues past where the read stops, is filled in from the germline J gene. The data originate from a study of T cells in women clearing cervical HPV infection. Trimming shortened V by 5 bases and J by 7 bases, and 18 bases separated the two germline ends. Germline assignment: CDR1 MGHRA and CDR2 YSYEKL. The CDR3 runs to 15 residues. Only in-frame clones appear in the TCRdb table, and some are missing; sequencing was by immunoSEQ multiplex PCR. The sample spans under 35,000 clones; the ten largest clones claim 3.5% to 4.5%.

Sequencing used blood buffy coat. The sequence was obtained from a woman between 18 and 75 years old with a cervical HPV16 infection that either progressed to CIN3+ or cleared (not recorded which). The V and J genes are TRBV4-1 and TRBJ2-1; possible D gene TRBD2, 7 bases. CDR3 bases read: TGCGCCAGCAGCATAAGGGGGGGGCAAAAAAATGAG. It translates to CASSIRGGQKNE. From start to end, the CDR3 is CASSIRGGQKNEQFF.